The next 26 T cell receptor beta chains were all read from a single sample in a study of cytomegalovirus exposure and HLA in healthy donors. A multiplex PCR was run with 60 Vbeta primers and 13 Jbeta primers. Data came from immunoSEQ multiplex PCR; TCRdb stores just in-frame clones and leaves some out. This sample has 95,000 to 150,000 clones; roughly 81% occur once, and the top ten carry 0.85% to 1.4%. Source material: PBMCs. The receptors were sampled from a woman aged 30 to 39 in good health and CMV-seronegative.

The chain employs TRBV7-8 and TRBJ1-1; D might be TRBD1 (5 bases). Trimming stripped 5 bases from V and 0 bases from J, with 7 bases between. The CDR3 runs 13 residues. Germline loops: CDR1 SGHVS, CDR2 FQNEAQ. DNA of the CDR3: TGTGCCAGCAGCCGCAGGGTGAACACTGAAGCTTTCTTT. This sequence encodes CASSRRVNTEAFF.

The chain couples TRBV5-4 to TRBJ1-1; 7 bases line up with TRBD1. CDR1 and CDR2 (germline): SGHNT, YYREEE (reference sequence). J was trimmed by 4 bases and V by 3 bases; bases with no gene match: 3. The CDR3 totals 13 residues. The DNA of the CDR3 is TGTGCCAGCAGCTCGCAGGGGGGCACTGAAGCTTTCTTT. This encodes CASSSQGGTEAFF. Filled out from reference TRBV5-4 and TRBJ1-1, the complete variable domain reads ETGVTQSPTHLIKTRGQQVTLRCSSQSGHNTVSWYQQALGQGPQFIFQYYREEENGRGNFPPRFSGLQFPNYSSELNVNALELDDSALYLCASSSQGGTEAFFGQGTRLTVV.

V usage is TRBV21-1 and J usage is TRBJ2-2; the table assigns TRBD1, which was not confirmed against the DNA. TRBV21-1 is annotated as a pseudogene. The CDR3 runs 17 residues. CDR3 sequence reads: CASSKSGDRPNTGELFF. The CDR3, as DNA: TGTGCCAGCAGCAAATCTGGAGACAGACCGAACACCGGGGAGCTGTTTTTT.

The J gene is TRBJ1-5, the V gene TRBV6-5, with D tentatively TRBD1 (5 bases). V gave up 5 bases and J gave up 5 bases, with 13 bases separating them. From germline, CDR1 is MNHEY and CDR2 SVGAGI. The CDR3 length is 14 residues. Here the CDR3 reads CASSPLTGDQPQHF. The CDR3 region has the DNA TGTGCCAGCAGTCCGTTAACGGGGGATCAGCCCCAGCATTTT.

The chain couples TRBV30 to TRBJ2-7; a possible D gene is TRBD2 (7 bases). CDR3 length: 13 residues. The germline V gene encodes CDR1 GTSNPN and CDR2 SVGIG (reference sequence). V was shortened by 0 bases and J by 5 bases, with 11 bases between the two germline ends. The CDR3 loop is CAWSVQGGDEQYF. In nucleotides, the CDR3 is TGTGCCTGGAGTGTACAAGGGGGGGACGAGCAGTACTTC.

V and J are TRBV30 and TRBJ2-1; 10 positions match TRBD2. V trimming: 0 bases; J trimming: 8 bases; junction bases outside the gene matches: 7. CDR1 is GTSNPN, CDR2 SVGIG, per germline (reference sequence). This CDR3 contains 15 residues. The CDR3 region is CAWSVSSGSIYEQFF. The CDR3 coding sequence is TGTGCCTGGAGTGTGTCTAGCGGGAGTATCTATGAGCAGTTCTTC.

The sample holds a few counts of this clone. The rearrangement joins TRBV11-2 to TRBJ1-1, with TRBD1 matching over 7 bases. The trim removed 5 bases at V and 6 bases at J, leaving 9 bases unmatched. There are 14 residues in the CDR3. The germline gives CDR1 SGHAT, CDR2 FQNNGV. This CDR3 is CASSPRGGLAEAFF. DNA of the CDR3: TGTGCCAGCAGCCCTCGAGGGGGCCTCGCTGAAGCTTTCTTT.

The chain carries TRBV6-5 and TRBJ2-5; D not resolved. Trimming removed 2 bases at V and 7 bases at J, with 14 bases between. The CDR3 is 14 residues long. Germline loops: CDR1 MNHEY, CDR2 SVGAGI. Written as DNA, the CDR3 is TGTGCCAGCAGTTACGACTCGTTAGGCCGGACCCAGTACTTC. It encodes CASSYDSLGRTQYF.

CDR3 in amino acids: CASSEVVGGYMNTEAFF. Written as DNA, the CDR3 is TGTGCCAGCAGTGAAGTAGTAGGGGGCTACATGAACACTGAAGCTTTCTTT. The chain carries TRBV6-1 and TRBJ1-1; 7 bases line up with TRBD1. Losses at the gene ends were 1 base for V and 0 bases for J; bases not matched to a gene: 8. The CDR3 extends over 17 amino acids. Germline V lookup: CDR1 MNHNS, CDR2 SASEGT.

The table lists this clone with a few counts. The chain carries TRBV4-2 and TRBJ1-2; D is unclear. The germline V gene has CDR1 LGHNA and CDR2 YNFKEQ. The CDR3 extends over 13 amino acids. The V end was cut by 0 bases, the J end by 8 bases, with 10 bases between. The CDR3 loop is CASSQESGVGYTF. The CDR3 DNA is TGTGCCAGCAGCCAAGAGTCCGGGGTCGGCTACACCTTC.

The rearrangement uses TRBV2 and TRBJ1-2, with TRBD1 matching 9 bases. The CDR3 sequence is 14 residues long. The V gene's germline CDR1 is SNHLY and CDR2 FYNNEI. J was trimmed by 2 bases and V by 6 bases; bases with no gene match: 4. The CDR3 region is CASRQGARNYGYTF. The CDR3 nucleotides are TGTGCCAGCAGACAGGGGGCGCGAAACTATGGCTACACCTTC.

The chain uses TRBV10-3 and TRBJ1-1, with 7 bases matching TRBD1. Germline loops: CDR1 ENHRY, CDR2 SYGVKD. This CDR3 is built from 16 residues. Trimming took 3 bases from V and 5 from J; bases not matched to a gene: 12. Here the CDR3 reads CAISDPNDRDWTEAFF. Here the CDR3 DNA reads TGTGCCATCAGTGACCCGAACGACAGGGATTGGACTGAAGCTTTCTTT.

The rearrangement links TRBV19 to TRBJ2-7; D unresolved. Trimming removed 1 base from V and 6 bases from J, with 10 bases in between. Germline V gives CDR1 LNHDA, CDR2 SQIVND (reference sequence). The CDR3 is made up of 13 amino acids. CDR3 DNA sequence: TGTGCCAGTAGTATAGGCGGAGCCTTCGAGCAGTACTTC. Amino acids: CASSIGGAFEQYF.

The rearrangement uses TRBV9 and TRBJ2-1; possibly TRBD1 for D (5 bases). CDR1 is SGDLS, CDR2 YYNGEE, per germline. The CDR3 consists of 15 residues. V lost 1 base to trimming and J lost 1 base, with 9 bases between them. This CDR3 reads CASSVQGPSYNEQFF. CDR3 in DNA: TGTGCCAGCAGCGTACAGGGTCCTTCCTACAATGAGCAGTTCTTC.

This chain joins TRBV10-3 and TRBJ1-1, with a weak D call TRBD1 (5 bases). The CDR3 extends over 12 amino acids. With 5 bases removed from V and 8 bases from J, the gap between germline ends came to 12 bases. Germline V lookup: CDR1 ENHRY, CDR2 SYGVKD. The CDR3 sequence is CAISTSPGEAFF. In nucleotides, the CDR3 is TGTGCCATCAGTACATCACCAGGGGAAGCTTTCTTT.

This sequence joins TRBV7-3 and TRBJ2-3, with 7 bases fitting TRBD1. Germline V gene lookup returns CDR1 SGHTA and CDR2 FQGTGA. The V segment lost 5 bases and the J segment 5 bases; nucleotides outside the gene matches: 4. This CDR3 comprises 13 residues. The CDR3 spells CASSAWTGDTQYF. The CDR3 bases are TGTGCCAGCAGCGCCTGGACAGGAGATACGCAGTATTTT.

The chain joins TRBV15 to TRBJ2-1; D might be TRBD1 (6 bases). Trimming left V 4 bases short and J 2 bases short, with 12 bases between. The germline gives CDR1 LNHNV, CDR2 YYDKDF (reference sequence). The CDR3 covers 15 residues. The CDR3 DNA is TGTGCCACCAGCATGTGGACAGCCCCCTACAATGAGCAGTTCTTC. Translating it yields CATSMWTAPYNEQFF.

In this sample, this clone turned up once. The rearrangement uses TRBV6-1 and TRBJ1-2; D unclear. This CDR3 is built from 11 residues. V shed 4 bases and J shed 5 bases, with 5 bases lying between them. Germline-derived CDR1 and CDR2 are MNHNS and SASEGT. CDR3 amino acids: CASSGQYGYTF. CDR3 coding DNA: TGTGCCAGCAGTGGCCAGTATGGCTACACCTTC.

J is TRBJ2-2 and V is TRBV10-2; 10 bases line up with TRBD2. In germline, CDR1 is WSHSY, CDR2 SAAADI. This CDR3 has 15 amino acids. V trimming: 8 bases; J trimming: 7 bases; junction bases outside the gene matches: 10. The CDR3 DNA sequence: TGCGCCAGCCACGGAGCGGGGGGGGGCGGCGGGGAGCTGTTTTTT. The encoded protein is CASHGAGGGGGELFF.

The CDR3 protein is CASSPRGAATDTQYF. The DNA for the CDR3 is TGTGCCAGCAGCCCGCGGGGGGCTGCCACAGATACGCAGTATTTT. V and J are TRBV5-4 and TRBJ2-3, with TRBD2 identical over 8 bases. This CDR3 has 15 residues. Germline CDR1 and CDR2: SGHNT and YYREEE (reference sequence). The V and J ends lost 4 bases and 2 bases, in that order; junction bases with no gene match: 6.

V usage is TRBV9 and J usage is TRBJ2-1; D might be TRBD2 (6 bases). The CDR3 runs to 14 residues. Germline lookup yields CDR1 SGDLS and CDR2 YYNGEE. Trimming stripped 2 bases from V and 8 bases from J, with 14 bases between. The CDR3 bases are TGTGCCAGCAGCGTGAGGTACACGGGGGATGAGCAGTTCTTC. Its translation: CASSVRYTGDEQFF.

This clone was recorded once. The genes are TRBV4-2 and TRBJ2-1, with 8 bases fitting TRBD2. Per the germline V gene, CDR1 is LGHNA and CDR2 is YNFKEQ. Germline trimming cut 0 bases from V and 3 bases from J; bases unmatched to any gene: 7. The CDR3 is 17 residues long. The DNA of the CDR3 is TGTGCCAGCAGCCAAGATATCACTAGCGGATACTACAATGAGCAGTTCTTC. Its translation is CASSQDITSGYYNEQFF.

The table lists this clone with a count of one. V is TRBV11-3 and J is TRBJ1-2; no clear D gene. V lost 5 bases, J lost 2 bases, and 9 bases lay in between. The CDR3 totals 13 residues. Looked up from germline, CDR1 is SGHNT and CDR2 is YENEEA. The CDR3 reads CASSPQENYGYTF. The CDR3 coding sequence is TGTGCCAGCAGCCCCCAGGAAAACTATGGCTACACCTTC.

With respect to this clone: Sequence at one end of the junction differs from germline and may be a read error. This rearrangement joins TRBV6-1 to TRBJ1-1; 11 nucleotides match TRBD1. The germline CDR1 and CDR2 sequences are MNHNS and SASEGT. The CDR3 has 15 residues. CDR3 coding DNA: TGTGCCAGCAGAGAAGGACAGGGGGCATGGACTGAAGCTTTCTTT. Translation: CASREGQGAWTEAFF.

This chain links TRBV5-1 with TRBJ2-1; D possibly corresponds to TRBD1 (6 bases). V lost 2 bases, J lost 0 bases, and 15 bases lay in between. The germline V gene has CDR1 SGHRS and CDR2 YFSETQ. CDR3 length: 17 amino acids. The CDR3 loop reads CASSLNYRASSYNEQFF. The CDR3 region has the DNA TGCGCCAGCAGCTTAAACTACAGGGCGAGCTCCTACAATGAGCAGTTCTTC.

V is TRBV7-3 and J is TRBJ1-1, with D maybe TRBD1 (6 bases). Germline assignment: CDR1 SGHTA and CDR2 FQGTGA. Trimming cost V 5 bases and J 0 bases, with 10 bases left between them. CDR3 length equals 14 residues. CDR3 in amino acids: CASSPGTMNTEAFF. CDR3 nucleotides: TGTGCCAGCAGCCCTGGGACAATGAACACTGAAGCTTTCTTT.